This T cell receptor (beta chain) was documented in a study of PD-1 blockade in classical Hodgkin lymphoma. V shed 0 bases and J shed 4 bases, with 9 bases lying between them. The CDR3 extends over 15 amino acids. Germline V gives CDR1 MNHEY, CDR2 SVGAGI. Method: immunoSEQ multiplex PCR; TCRdb's copy keeps in-frame clones and lacks some. The sample holds fewer than 90,000 clones, approximately 91% seen once. All patients relapsed after autologous stem cell transplantation, and brentuximab vedotin exposure varied. This clonotype was sampled from a human donor with classical Hodgkin lymphoma. The sample in question was peripheral blood mononuclear cells (PBMCs), obtained at baseline. V gene TRBV6-5 combines with J gene TRBJ1-4; the D is unclear. The DNA of the CDR3 is TGTGCCAGCAGTTACTCGAAAGAGTATAATGAAAAACTGTTTTTT. Translation: CASSYSKEYNEKLFF.